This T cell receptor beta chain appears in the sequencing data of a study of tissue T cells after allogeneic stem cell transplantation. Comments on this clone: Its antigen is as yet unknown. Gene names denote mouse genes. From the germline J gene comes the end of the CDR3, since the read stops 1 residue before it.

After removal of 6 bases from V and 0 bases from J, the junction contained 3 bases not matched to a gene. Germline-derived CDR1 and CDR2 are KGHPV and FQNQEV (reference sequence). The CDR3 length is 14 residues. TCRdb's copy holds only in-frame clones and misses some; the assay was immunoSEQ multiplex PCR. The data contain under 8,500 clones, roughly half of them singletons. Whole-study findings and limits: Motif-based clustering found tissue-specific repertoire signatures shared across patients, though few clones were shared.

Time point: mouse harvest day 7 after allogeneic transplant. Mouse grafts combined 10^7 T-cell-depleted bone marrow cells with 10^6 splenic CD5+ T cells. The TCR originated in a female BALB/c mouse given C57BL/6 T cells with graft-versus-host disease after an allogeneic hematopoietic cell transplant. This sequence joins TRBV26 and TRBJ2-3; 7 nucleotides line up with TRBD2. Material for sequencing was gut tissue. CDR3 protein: CASRGTESAETLYF. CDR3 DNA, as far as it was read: TGTGCCAGCAGGGGGACTGAGAGTGCAGAAACGCTGTAT.